The clone carrying this TCR beta chain was counted ten times or more. Antigen specificity is unknown. Absence of ophthalmopathy progression within 18 months defined stable Graves' hyperthyroidism. Diagnosis of hyperthyroidism was new in patients aged 18 to 65, and its duration was under 2 months. The data were taken from a study of T cells in Graves' hyperthyroidism and ophthalmopathy. Study as a whole: Once the initial diagnosis was made, peripheral blood was obtained before any treatment. Study results and caveats: Clonotypes that were expanded in thyroid above 0.001 mostly appeared in blood too.

Amplification of TCR beta CDR3 regions was performed using RNA transcripts as template. The HTBI set primed first-round TCR CDR3 RT-PCR. TCRdb passed the multiplex PCR reads through MiXCR, listing each CDR3 protein once. The sample has about 700,000 distinct CDR3 sequences; 12% to 15% are singletons. The CDR3 runs to 16 residues. The germline V gene has CDR1 SQVTM and CDR2 ANQGSEA. V shed 4 bases and J 5 bases; nucleotides not matched to a gene: 15. This rearrangement joins TRBV29-1 to TRBJ2-7, with 9 bases matching TRBD2. This sequence was found in a woman in her late teens or twenties with Graves' hyperthyroidism. Sequencing was carried out using blood. CDR3 DNA sequence: TGCAGCGTTGTCTCCGGGGATAGCGGGAGATCCCACGAGCAGTACTTC. It is translated as CSVVSGDSGRSHEQYF.